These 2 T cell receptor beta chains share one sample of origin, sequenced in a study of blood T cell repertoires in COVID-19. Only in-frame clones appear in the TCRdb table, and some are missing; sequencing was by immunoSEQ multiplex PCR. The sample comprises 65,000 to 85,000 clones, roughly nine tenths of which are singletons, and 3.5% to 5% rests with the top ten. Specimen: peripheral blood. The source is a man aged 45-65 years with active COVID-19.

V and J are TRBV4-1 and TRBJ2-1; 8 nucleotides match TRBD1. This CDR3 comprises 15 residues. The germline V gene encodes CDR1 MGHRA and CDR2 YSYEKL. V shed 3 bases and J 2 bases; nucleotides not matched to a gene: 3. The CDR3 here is CASSQDRVPYNEQFF. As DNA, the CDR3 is TGCGCCAGCAGCCAGGACAGGGTCCCCTACAATGAGCAGTTCTTC.

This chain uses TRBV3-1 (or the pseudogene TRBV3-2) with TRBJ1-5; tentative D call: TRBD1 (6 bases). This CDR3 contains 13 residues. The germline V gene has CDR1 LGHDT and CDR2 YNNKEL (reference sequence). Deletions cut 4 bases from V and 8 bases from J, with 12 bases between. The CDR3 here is CASSPQGYKPQHF. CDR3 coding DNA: TGTGCCAGCAGCCCACAGGGTTATAAGCCCCAGCATTTT.